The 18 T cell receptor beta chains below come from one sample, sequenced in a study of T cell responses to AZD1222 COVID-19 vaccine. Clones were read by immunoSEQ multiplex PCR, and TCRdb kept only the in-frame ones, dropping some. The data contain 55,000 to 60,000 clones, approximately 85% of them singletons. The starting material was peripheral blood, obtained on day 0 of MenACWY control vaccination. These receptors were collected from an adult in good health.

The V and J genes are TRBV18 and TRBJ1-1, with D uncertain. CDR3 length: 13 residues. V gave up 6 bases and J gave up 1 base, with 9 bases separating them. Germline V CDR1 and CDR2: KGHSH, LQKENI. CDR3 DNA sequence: TGTGCCAGCTCCGCCGATCAGAACACTGAAGCTTTCTTT. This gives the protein CASSADQNTEAFF.

The CDR3 here is CSVEQSEYNEQFF. CDR3 coding DNA: TGCAGCGTTGAACAGAGCGAATACAATGAGCAGTTCTTC. V usage is TRBV29-1 and J usage is TRBJ2-1; no clear D. Germline CDR1 reads SQVTM; CDR2 reads ANQGSEA. Trimming shortened V by 2 bases and J by 4 bases, and 9 bases separated the two germline ends. This CDR3 has 13 amino acids.

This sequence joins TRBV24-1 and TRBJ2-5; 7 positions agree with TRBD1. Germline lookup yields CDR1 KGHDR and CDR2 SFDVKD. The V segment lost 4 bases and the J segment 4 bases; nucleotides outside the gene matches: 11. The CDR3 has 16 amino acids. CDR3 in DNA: TGTGCCACCAGTGACAAGACAGGGATGGGGATAGAGACCCAGTACTTC. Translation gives CATSDKTGMGIETQYF.

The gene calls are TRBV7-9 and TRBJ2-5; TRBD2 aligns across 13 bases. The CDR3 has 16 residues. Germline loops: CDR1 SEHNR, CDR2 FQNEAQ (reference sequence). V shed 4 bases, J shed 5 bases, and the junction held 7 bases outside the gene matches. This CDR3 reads CASSSRTSGSGETQYF. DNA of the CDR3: TGTGCCAGCAGCTCCAGGACTAGCGGGAGTGGGGAGACCCAGTACTTC.

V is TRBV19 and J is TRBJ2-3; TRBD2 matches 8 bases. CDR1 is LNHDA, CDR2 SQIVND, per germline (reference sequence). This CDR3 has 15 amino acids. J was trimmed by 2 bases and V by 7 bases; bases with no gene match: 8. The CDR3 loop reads CASKKVAGPTDTQYF. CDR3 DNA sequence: TGTGCCAGTAAGAAGGTAGCGGGGCCCACAGATACGCAGTATTTT.

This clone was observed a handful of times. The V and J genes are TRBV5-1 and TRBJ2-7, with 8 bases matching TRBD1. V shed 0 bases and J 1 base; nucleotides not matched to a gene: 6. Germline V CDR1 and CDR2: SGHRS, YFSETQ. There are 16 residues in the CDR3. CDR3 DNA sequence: TGCGCCAGCAGCTTGGGGTCAGGGGGCGAATCCTACGAGCAGTACTTC. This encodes CASSLGSGGESYEQYF.

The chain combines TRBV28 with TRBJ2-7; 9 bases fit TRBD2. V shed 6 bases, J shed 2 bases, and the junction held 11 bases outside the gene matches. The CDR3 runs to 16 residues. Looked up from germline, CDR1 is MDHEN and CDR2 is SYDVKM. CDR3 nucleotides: TGTGCCAGCAGGACGCTCCTAGCGGGGCCCCCCTACGAGCAGTACTTC. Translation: CASRTLLAGPPYEQYF.

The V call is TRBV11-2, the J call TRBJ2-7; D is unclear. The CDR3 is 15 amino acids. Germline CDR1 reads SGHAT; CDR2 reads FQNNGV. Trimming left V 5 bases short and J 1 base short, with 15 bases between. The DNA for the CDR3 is TGTGCCAGCAGCGCAACCGGGTCCCCATCCTACGAGCAGTACTTC. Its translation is CASSATGSPSYEQYF.

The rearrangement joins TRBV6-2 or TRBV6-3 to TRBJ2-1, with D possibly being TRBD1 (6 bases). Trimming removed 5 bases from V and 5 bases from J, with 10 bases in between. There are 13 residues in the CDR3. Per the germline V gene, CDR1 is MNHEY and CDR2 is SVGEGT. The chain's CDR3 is CASSLQGHNEQFF. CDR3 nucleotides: TGTGCCAGCAGTCTACAGGGCCACAATGAGCAGTTCTTC.

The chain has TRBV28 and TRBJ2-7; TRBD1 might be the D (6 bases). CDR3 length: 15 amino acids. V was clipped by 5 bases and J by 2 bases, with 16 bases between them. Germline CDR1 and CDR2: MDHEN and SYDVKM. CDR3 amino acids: CASSAPGQLTYEQYF. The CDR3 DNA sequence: TGTGCCAGCAGTGCACCCGGACAGTTAACCTACGAGCAGTACTTC. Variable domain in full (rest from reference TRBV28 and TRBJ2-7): DVKVTQSSRYLVKRTGEKVFLECVQDMDHENMFWYRQDPGLGLRLIYFSYDVKMKEKGDIPEGYSVSREKKERFSLILESASTNQTSMYLCASSAPGQLTYEQYFGPGTRLTVT.

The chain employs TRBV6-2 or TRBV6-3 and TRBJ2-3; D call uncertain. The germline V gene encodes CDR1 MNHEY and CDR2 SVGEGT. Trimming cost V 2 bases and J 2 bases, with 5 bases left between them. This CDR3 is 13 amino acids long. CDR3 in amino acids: CASSYPVTDTQYF. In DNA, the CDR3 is TGTGCCAGCAGTTACCCCGTCACAGATACGCAGTATTTT.

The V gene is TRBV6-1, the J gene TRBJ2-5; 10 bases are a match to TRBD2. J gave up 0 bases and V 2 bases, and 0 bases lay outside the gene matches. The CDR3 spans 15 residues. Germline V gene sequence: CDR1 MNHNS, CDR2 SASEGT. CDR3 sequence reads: CASSETSGDQETQYF. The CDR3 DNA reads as TGTGCCAGCAGTGAAACTAGCGGGGACCAAGAGACCCAGTACTTC.

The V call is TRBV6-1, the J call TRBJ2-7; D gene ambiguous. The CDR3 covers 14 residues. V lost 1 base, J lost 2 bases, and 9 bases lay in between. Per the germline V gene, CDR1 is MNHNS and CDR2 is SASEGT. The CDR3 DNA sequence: TGTGCCAGCAGTGAAGGTTCGAGACCCTACGAGCAGTACTTC. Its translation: CASSEGSRPYEQYF.

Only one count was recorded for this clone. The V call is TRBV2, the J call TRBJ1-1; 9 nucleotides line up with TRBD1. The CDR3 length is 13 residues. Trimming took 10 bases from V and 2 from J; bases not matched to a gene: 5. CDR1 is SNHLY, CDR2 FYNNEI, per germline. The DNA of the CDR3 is TGTGCCACCCGGACAGGGGAAAACACTGAAGCTTTCTTT. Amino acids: CATRTGENTEAFF.

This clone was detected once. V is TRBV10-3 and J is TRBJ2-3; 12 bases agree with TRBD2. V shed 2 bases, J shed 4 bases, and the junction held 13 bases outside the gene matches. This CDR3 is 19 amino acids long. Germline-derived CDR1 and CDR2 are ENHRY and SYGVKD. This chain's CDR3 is CAISEVLAGGRGDSDTQYF. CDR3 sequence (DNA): TGTGCCATCAGTGAGGTGCTAGCGGGAGGGCGGGGTGATTCAGATACGCAGTATTTT.

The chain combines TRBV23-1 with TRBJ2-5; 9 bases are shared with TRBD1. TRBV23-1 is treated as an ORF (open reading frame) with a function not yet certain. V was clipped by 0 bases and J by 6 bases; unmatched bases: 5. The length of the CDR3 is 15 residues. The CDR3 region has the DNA TGCGCCAGCAGTCAATCGGCGGACAGGGGTAAGACCCAGTACTTC. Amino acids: CASSQSADRGKTQYF.

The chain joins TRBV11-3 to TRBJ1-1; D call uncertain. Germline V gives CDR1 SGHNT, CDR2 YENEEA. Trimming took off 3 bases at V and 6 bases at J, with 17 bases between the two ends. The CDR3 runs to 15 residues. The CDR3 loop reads CASSLGFGVGSEAFF. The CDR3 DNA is TGTGCCAGCAGCTTGGGATTCGGGGTAGGATCTGAAGCTTTCTTT. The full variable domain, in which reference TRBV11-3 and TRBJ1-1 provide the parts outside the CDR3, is EAGVVQSPRYKIIEKKQPVAFWCNPISGHNTLYWYLQNLGQGPELLIRYENEEAVDDSQLPKDRFSAERLKGVDSTLKIQPAELGDSAVYLCASSLGFGVGSEAFFGQGTRLTVV.

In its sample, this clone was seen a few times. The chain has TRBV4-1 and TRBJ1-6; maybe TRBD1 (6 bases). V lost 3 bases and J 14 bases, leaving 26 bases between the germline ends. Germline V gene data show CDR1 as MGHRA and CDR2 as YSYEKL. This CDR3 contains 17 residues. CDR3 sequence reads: CASSHSLGRTARGALHF. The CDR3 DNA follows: TGCGCCAGCAGCCACTCACTTGGACGGACGGCAAGGGGGGCCCTCCACTTT.